These T cell receptor beta chains were read from a single sample in a study of circulating tumor DNA in untreated peripheral T-cell lymphoma. Data came from immunoSEQ multiplex PCR; TCRdb stores just in-frame clones and leaves some out. The top ten hold 55% of the sample, which has 6,600 or so clones, 62% seen once. The sequencing sample was made of tumor tissue. Every receptor here comes from a human donor with peripheral T-cell lymphoma. The CDR3 runs from the conserved cysteine through the conserved F or W. A D gene is named only where the DNA matches it firmly. Part of the rows lack a size; the others show once, few, many or a class for expanded clones.

v_gene,d_gene,abundance,j_gene,CDR3aa,CDR3nt
TRBV19,TRBD2,once,TRBJ2-4,CASSISGRGETKNIQYF,TGTGCCAGTAGCATTAGCGGGAGAGGGGAAACCAAAAACATTCAGTACTTC
TRBV19,NA,NA,TRBJ1-4,CASTDWEGGEKLFF,TGTGCCAGTACCGACTGGGAGGGCGGTGAAAAACTGTTTTTT
TRBV19,NA,NA,TRBJ1-5,CASSIAHGRLGQPQHF,TGTGCCAGTAGTATAGCCCACGGTAGGTTAGGGCAGCCCCAGCATTTT
TRBV29-1,NA,once,TRBJ1-2,CSVERQLPYGYTF,TGCAGCGTTGAAAGACAGCTCCCCTATGGCTACACCTTC
TRBV6-8,NA,NA,TRBJ2-6,CASRHEITGANVLTF,TGTGCCAGCAGACACGAAATTACTGGGGCCAACGTCCTGACTTTC
TRBV19,TRBD2,NA,TRBJ2-7,CASSARGLAGIWQYF,TGTGCCAGTAGTGCGAGGGGACTAGCGGGCATTTGGCAGTACTTC
TRBV23-1,NA,NA,TRBJ1-1,CASSQAPGFGAFF,TGCGCCAGCAGCCAAGCGCCAGGGTTCGGGGCTTTCTTT
TRBV5-1,NA,NA,TRBJ2-5,CASSLRKGPQETQYF,TGCGCCAGCAGCTTAAGAAAGGGACCCCAAGAGACCCAGTACTTC
TRBV6-7,NA,medium-sized,TRBJ2-1,CASSYGGEQFF,TGTGCCAGCAGTTACGGGGGTGAGCAGTTCTTC
TRBV6-8,NA,few,TRBJ2-3,CASRRDLSSQQYF,TGTGCCAGCAGGCGGGACTTATCAAGTCAGCAGTATTTT
TRBV11-3,NA,NA,TRBJ2-6,CASSSGRWGIGGANVLTF,TGTGCCAGCAGCTCGGGTCGGTGGGGCATTGGTGGGGCCAACGTCCTGACTTTC
TRBV5-1,TRBD2,NA,TRBJ2-3,CASSQTIATFTGTSADTQYF,TGCGCCAGCAGCCAGACAATCGCTACTTTCACCGGGACTAGTGCAGATACGCAGTATTTT
TRBV18,TRBD2,NA,TRBJ2-5,CASSLPGGETQYF,TGTGCCAGCTCGCTTCCGGGGGGAGAGACCCAGTACTTC
TRBV14,NA,NA,TRBJ1-6,CASPRRSPLHF,TGTGCCAGCCCCCGGCGGTCACCCCTCCACTTT
TRBV14,NA,few,TRBJ1-2,CASSQGSVWGYTF,TGTGCCAGCAGCCAAGGGTCTGTTTGGGGCTACACCTTC
TRBV19,TRBD2,medium-sized,TRBJ2-5,CATGGDGETQYF,TGTGCCACCGGGGGGGACGGGGAGACCCAGTACTTC
TRBV9,TRBD2,once,TRBJ2-1,CASRGTSRYNEQFF,TGTGCCAGCAGGGGGACTAGCCGCTACAATGAGCAGTTCTTC
TRBV5-1,TRBD1,once,TRBJ2-2,CASSSTGTGGSGELFF,TGCGCCAGCAGCTCAACCGGGACAGGGGGATCCGGGGAGCTGTTTTTT
TRBV11-1,TRBD2,NA,TRBJ2-2,CASNLAGAGGELFF,TGTGCCAGCAACTTAGCGGGAGCCGGCGGGGAGCTGTTTTTT
TRBV11-3,TRBD2,few,TRBJ2-2,CASSATGLEGNTGELFF,TGTGCCAGCAGCGCTACGGGACTAGAGGGGAACACCGGGGAGCTGTTTTTT
TRBV10-2,TRBD1,NA,TRBJ2-7,CASGTGAHEQYF,TGCGCCAGCGGGACAGGGGCCCACGAGCAGTACTTC
TRBV7-7,NA,NA,TRBJ1-1,CASSLHGGVTEAFF,TGTGCCAGCAGCCTCCACGGGGGCGTGACTGAAGCTTTCTTT
TRBV7-4,TRBD2,NA,TRBJ2-5,CASSLHGLAGETQYF,TGTGCCAGCAGCCTACACGGACTAGCGGGCGAGACCCAGTACTTC
TRBV11-3,TRBD2,NA,TRBJ2-5,CASSRGGSQETQYF,TGTGCCAGCTCCCGCGGGGGGTCCCAAGAGACCCAGTACTTC
TRBV18,TRBD1,once,TRBJ2-7,CASSPTGTLYEQYF,TGTGCCAGCTCACCGACAGGGACCCTCTACGAGCAGTACTTC
TRBV29-1,NA,NA,TRBJ2-7,CSATPTGSYEQYF,TGCAGCGCAACTCCGACAGGCTCCTACGAGCAGTACTTC
TRBV5-1,TRBD1,NA,TRBJ2-5,CASSPGQGAVETQYF,TGCGCCAGCAGCCCGGGACAGGGGGCAGTGGAGACCCAGTACTTC
TRBV6-8,TRBD1,few,TRBJ2-7,CASSWTGAYEQYF,TGTGCCAGCAGTTGGACAGGGGCCTACGAGCAGTACTTC
TRBV7-5,NA,few,TRBJ2-4,CASSPVGMRAKNIQYF,TGTGCTAGCAGCCCAGTGGGCATGAGAGCCAAAAACATTCAGTACTTC
TRBV19,NA,once,TRBJ2-7,CASSNIPWGEQYF,TGTGCCAGTAGTAACATTCCGTGGGGCGAGCAGTACTTC
TRBV18,NA,NA,TRBJ2-7,CASSPRENEQYF,TGTGCCAGCTCACCACGGGAGAACGAGCAGTACTTC
TRBV29-1,TRBD2,NA,TRBJ2-1,CSVEGFSGGNEQFF,TGCAGCGTTGAAGGGTTTAGCGGGGGCAATGAGCAGTTCTTC
TRBV1,NA,NA,TRBJ2-7,CASSQDGMSVSTYEQYF,TGCGCCAGCAGCCAGGACGGGATGTCGGTTTCCACCTACGAGCAGTACTTC
TRBV28,NA,NA,TRBJ2-5,CASSVLDEQETQYF,TGTGCCAGCAGTGTCCTCGATGAACAAGAGACCCAGTACTTC
TRBV5-1,TRBD1,NA,TRBJ1-1,CASSLVGQGAEAFF,TGCGCCAGCAGCTTGGTCGGACAGGGGGCTGAAGCTTTCTTT
TRBV6-8,TRBD1,NA,TRBJ2-7,CASSTRGSAYEQYF,TGTGCCAGCAGTACCAGGGGGAGCGCCTACGAGCAGTACTTC
TRBV11-3,TRBD2,few,TRBJ2-7,CASSLGLAGGEQYF,TGTGCCAGCAGCTTAGGACTAGCGGGAGGCGAGCAGTACTTC
TRBV6-8,NA,NA,TRBJ1-3,CAIRTASGNTIYF,TGTGCCATCAGGACAGCTTCTGGAAACACCATATATTTT
TRBV7-6,TRBD1,NA,TRBJ2-5,CASSNRDRGEETQYF,TGTGCCAGCAGCAACCGGGACAGGGGAGAAGAGACCCAGTACTTC
TRBV9,NA,NA,TRBJ2-3,CASSTGQDTQYF,TGTGCCAGCAGTACAGGGCAAGATACGCAGTATTTT
TRBV18,NA,NA,TRBJ1-4,CASSPLLQPATNEKLFF,TGTGCCAGCTCACCATTGTTGCAGCCAGCAACTAATGAAAAACTGTTTTTT
TRBV29-1,TRBD2,few,TRBJ2-7,CSVQKGLAGDGDYEQYF,TGCAGCGTGCAAAAGGGACTAGCGGGGGATGGGGACTACGAGCAGTACTTC
TRBV15,NA,NA,TRBJ2-2,CATSRGRGGTGELFF,TGTGCCACCTCTCGGGGCAGGGGAGGCACCGGGGAGCTGTTTTTT
TRBV16,NA,NA,TRBJ1-1,CASSQSRNTEAFF,TGTGCCAGCAGCCAATCCAGGAACACTGAAGCTTTCTTT
TRBV18,NA,NA,TRBJ2-5,CASSPPEAGGVETQYF,TGTGCCAGCTCACCACCGGAAGCAGGGGGGGTGGAGACCCAGTACTTC
TRBV6-8,NA,NA,TRBJ2-1,CASSYPVHEQFF,TGTGCCAGCAGTTACCCCGTCCATGAGCAGTTCTTC
TRBV14,NA,medium-sized,TRBJ2-5,CASSPKRRRLQETQYF,TGTGCCAGCAGCCCAAAGCGGAGGCGCCTACAAGAGACCCAGTACTTC
TRBV19,TRBD2,NA,TRBJ2-1,CASSISASGDYNEQFF,TGTGCCAGTAGTATCTCGGCGAGCGGGGACTACAATGAGCAGTTCTTC
TRBV18,NA,NA,TRBJ2-3,CASSGLGSIDTQYF,TGTGCCAGCTCGGGTTTGGGGAGCATAGATACGCAGTATTTT
TRBV6-8,TRBD2,NA,TRBJ2-2,CASTKTSGRPRNTGELFF,TGTGCCAGCACCAAGACTAGCGGGAGGCCCCGGAACACCGGGGAGCTGTTTTTT
TRBV30,TRBD2,few,TRBJ2-7,CAWRLAGGLYEQYF,TGTGCCTGGAGACTAGCGGGAGGCCTCTACGAGCAGTACTTC
TRBV11-3,TRBD2,NA,TRBJ2-1,CASSLPGGPLNEQFF,TGTGCCAGCAGCTTACCGGGGGGGCCACTCAATGAGCAGTTCTTC
TRBV18,NA,NA,TRBJ2-6,CASSQDASGANVLTF,TGTGCCAGCTCACAGGACGCCTCTGGGGCCAACGTCCTGACTTTC
TRBV15,NA,NA,TRBJ2-7,CATSRDLGETYEQYF,TGTGCCACCAGCAGAGATCTCGGGGAGACCTACGAGCAGTACTTC
TRBV2,NA,once,TRBJ1-1,CASSLLSAEAFF,TGTGCCAGCAGTCTCTTAAGTGCTGAAGCTTTCTTT